A selection of T cell receptor beta chains follows, all from one sample in a study of T-cell reconstitution after alpha-beta-depleted transplantation in children. Via MiXCR, TCRdb re-called the PCR reads, giving one row per CDR3 protein. In the table there are roughly 220,000 distinct CDR3 sequences, around 12% of which are singletons. Sequencing used PBMCs from the stem cell graft donor, obtained from the stem cell graft. These receptors all stem from a human donor who donated a stem cell graft to a child with acute lymphoblastic leukemia. Each CDR3 is given with its conserved first and last residue. The D gene is left open where the match is weak. The size field is filled for only some rows; it gives once, few, many or a size class.

cdr3_length,d_call,j_call,v_call,clone_size,cdr3_aa,cdr3_nt
15,.,TRBJ2-1,TRBV6-2/TRBV6-3,many,CASSPPTEPYNEQFF,TGTGCCAGCAGCCCACCGACAGAACCCTACAATGAGCAGTTCTTC
16,TRBD2,TRBJ2-7,TRBV20-1,.,CCARDHTSGRGYEQYF,TGCTGTGCTAGAGATCACACCAGCGGGAGAGGTTACGAGCAGTACTTC
11,.,TRBJ2-3,TRBV6-2/TRBV6-3,many,CASVGLDTQYF,TGTGCCAGCGTGGGGTTGGATACGCAGTATTTT
14,TRBD1,TRBJ1-1,TRBV20-1,many,CSASGQNRRAEAFF,TGCAGTGCGTCGGGACAGAACAGGCGGGCTGAAGCTTTCTTT
13,.,TRBJ2-1,TRBV5-6,many,CASSFGTAGEQFF,TGTGCCAGCAGCTTCGGGACAGCGGGTGAGCAGTTCTTC
13,.,TRBJ2-1,TRBV29-1,many,CSVLWMDYNEQFF,TGCAGCGTTCTTTGGATGGACTACAATGAGCAGTTCTTC
15,.,TRBJ2-2,TRBV9,many,CASSDSRDYTGELFF,TGTGCCAGCAGCGATTCCCGGGACTACACCGGGGAGCTGTTTTTT
11,.,TRBJ2-2,TRBV7-9,many,CASSLIGELFF,TGTGCCAGCAGTTTGATCGGGGAGCTGTTTTTT
14,.,TRBJ2-7,TRBV5-5,many,CASSLKGDGDEQYF,TGTGCCAGCAGCTTAAAGGGGGATGGGGACGAGCAGTACTTC
16,TRBD1,TRBJ1-3,TRBV10-3,many,CAISESTGSNGNTIYF,TGTGCCATCAGTGAGTCGACAGGGTCTAATGGAAACACCATATATTTT
14,.,TRBJ1-5,TRBV7-2,many,CASSLVPGEEPQHF,TGTGCCAGCAGCTTAGTGCCAGGGGAAGAGCCCCAGCATTTT
12,.,TRBJ2-2,TRBV29-1,many,CSVDAGFGELFF,TGCAGCGTTGATGCGGGGTTCGGGGAGCTGTTTTTT
13,.,TRBJ2-1,TRBV5-1,many,CASSSGIYNEQFF,TGCGCCAGCAGCTCCGGAATTTACAATGAGCAGTTCTTC
19,TRBD1,TRBJ2-6,TRBV2,.,CASSFSPGGAHPGANVLTF,TGTGCCAGCAGTTTTAGTCCAGGGGGCGCTCACCCTGGGGCCAACGTCCTGACTTTC
15,.,TRBJ2-1,TRBV3-1,.,CAISPSSPNYNEQFF,TGTGCCATCTCCCCTAGCTCCCCTAACTACAATGAGCAGTTCTTC
14,TRBD1,TRBJ2-7,TRBV19,many,CASSVDRDGYEQYF,TGTGCCAGTAGTGTTGACAGGGACGGCTACGAGCAGTACTTC
14,.,TRBJ2-5,TRBV18,many,CASSLGTSQETQYF,TGTGCCAGCTCCCTTGGGACCAGCCAAGAGACCCAGTACTTC
13,TRBD1,TRBJ2-5,TRBV5-1,many,CASSWGTGETQYF,TGCGCCAGCAGCTGGGGGACAGGGGAGACCCAGTACTTC
15,.,TRBJ1-4,TRBV27,many,CASSPISTTNEKLFF,TGTGCCAGCAGCCCTATCAGTACAACTAATGAAAAACTGTTTTTT
15,TRBD1,TRBJ1-2,TRBV27,many,CASSLTGGWAYGYTF,TGTGCCAGCAGTTTAACAGGGGGCTGGGCCTATGGCTACACCTTC
14,TRBD2,TRBJ2-7,TRBV12-3/TRBV12-4,many,CASKRGGTSYEQYF,TGTGCCAGCAAACGGGGGGGCACGAGCTACGAGCAGTACTTC
15,.,TRBJ2-1,TRBV7-8,many,CASSETVMLYNEQFF,TGTGCCAGCAGCGAGACAGTAATGTTATACAATGAGCAGTTCTTC
15,TRBD1,TRBJ2-1,TRBV7-9,many,CASSLYTGGSNEQFF,TGTGCCAGCAGCTTATATACAGGGGGGAGCAATGAGCAGTTCTTC
17,.,TRBJ1-1,TRBV27,many,CASSLVQGPGKDTEAFF,TGTGCCAGCAGCCTTGTCCAGGGGCCGGGGAAGGACACTGAAGCTTTCTTT
14,TRBD2,TRBJ2-7,TRBV28,many,CASSPSGSRDEQYF,TGTGCCAGCAGTCCTAGCGGGAGCCGGGACGAGCAGTACTTC
14,.,TRBJ1-2,TRBV4-2,.,CASSQEGRNYGYTF,TGTGCCAGCAGCCAAGAGGGCCGGAACTATGGCTACACCTTC
14,TRBD2,TRBJ2-3,TRBV29-1,many,CSVGSGSETDTQYF,TGCAGCGTTGGAAGCGGGAGTGAAACAGATACGCAGTATTTT
15,.,TRBJ2-1,TRBV2,.,CASSDPGSRYNEQFF,TGTGCCAGCAGTGATCCGGGGAGTAGGTACAATGAGCAGTTCTTC
14,.,TRBJ1-1,TRBV11-2,few,CASSLGDTFEVAFF,TGTGCCAGCAGCTTAGGCGACACTTTTGAGGTCGCTTTCTTT
13,.,TRBJ1-2,TRBV5-1,many,CASSYDGYYGYTF,TGCGCCAGCAGTTATGACGGATACTATGGCTACACCTTC
14,TRBD1,TRBJ2-1,TRBV29-1,few,CSGHDRGTYNEQFF,TGCAGCGGCCACGACAGGGGGACCTACAATGAGCAGTTCTTC
15,TRBD1,TRBJ1-2,TRBV11-2,many,CASSLDWDRFNGYTF,TGTGCCAGCAGCTTAGATTGGGACAGGTTTAATGGCTACACCTTC
12,.,TRBJ2-1,TRBV7-9,many,CASSESYNEQFF,TGTGCCAGCAGCGAGTCCTACAATGAGCAGTTCTTC
14,.,TRBJ1-1,TRBV5-5,many,CASSPGAENTEAFF,TGTGCCAGCAGTCCAGGTGCAGAGAACACTGAAGCTTTCTTT
16,TRBD1,TRBJ2-5,TRBV5-4,.,CASSFAPTGATETQYF,TGTGCCAGCAGCTTTGCCCCCACAGGGGCAACGGAGACCCAGTACTTC
16,.,TRBJ2-4,TRBV5-4,many,CASSGATGVAKNIQYF,TGTGCCAGCAGCGGGGCGACAGGAGTAGCCAAAAACATTCAGTACTTC
13,.,TRBJ2-7,TRBV3-1,.,CASSQVPVHEQYF,TGTGCCAGCAGCCAAGTACCTGTGCACGAGCAGTACTTC
14,TRBD2,TRBJ2-7,TRBV7-2,.,CASSLPGTSNEQYF,TGTGCCAGCAGCCTCCCCGGGACTAGCAACGAGCAGTACTTC
15,TRBD2,TRBJ2-1,TRBV7-2,many,CASSLRTSGSHEQFF,TGTGCCAGCAGCTTAAGGACTAGCGGCTCACATGAGCAGTTCTTC
13,.,TRBJ2-7,TRBV27,many,CASSIRGLNEQYF,TGTGCCAGCAGTATCAGGGGCCTAAACGAGCAGTACTTC
15,TRBD2,TRBJ2-7,TRBV7-9,.,CASSGAGGGPYEQYF,TGTGCCAGCAGCGGCGCTGGGGGGGGTCCCTACGAGCAGTACTTC
14,TRBD1,TRBJ2-5,TRBV5-4,.,CASSWGQAQETQYF,TGTGCCAGCAGCTGGGGACAGGCCCAAGAGACCCAGTACTTC
14,.,TRBJ2-1,TRBV7-8,.,CASSLNMGGNEQFF,TGTGCCAGCAGCTTAAATATGGGTGGCAATGAGCAGTTCTTC
15,TRBD2,TRBJ2-1,TRBV2,many,CASRLAGDPYNEQFF,TGTGCCAGCAGACTAGCGGGGGACCCCTACAATGAGCAGTTCTTC
13,.,TRBJ1-1,TRBV30,few,CAWSVGWVTEAFF,TGTGCCTGGAGTGTAGGGTGGGTCACTGAAGCTTTCTTT
16,.,TRBJ2-1,TRBV25-1,.,CASSESGASSYNEQFF,TGTGCCAGCAGTGAAAGCGGAGCTAGCTCCTACAATGAGCAGTTCTTC
15,.,TRBJ2-1,TRBV28,many,CASSLYASSYNEQFF,TGTGCCAGCAGTTTATACGCTAGCTCCTACAATGAGCAGTTCTTC
15,TRBD2,TRBJ2-5,TRBV29-1,many,CSVFSGRASFETQYF,TGCAGCGTTTTTAGCGGGAGGGCCTCGTTTGAGACCCAGTACTTC
13,TRBD1,TRBJ1-1,TRBV29-1,many,CSVETLTGTEAFF,TGCAGCGTTGAAACCTTGACAGGGACTGAAGCTTTCTTT
12,.,TRBJ1-6,TRBV9,many,CASSVGNSPLHF,TGTGCCAGCAGCGTAGGTAATTCACCCCTCCACTTT
15,TRBD1,TRBJ1-4,TRBV6-5,many,CASSYTGASSEKLFF,TGTGCCAGCAGTTACACAGGGGCTTCGAGTGAAAAACTGTTTTTT
13,.,TRBJ1-1,TRBV10-3,many,CAAQQGIVTEAFF,TGTGCCGCCCAACAGGGAATAGTCACTGAAGCTTTCTTT
13,.,TRBJ1-1,TRBV7-9,many,CASSPTVGTEAFF,TGTGCCAGCAGCCCTACAGTCGGAACTGAAGCTTTCTTT